The 30 T cell receptor beta chains below come from one sample, sequenced in a study of PD-L1 blockade in urothelial cancer. Time point indicated: pretreatment peripheral blood. The assay was immunoSEQ multiplex PCR, and TCRdb's table has in-frame clones only and misses some. The sample contains about 43,000 clones, more than 70% of which appear only once. Sample: PBMCs, taken around atezolizumab (anti-PD-L1) treatment. The receptors originated from a man in his sixties with urothelial cancer.

The V gene is TRBV30, the J gene TRBJ2-7; tentatively, D is TRBD1 (6 bases). Trimming cost V 1 base and J 4 bases, with 20 bases left between them. Germline-derived CDR1 and CDR2 are GTSNPN and SVGIG (reference sequence). There are 16 residues in the CDR3. The CDR3 DNA reads as TGTGCCTGGAGTGCTCCTCGCACAGGGATACCTTACGAGCAGTACTTC. Its protein product is CAWSAPRTGIPYEQYF.

The rearrangement joins TRBV2 to TRBJ2-1; 9 bases map to TRBD2. From germline, CDR1 is SNHLY and CDR2 FYNNEI. Trimming removed 1 base from V and 0 bases from J; junction bases left unmatched: 1. This CDR3 has 16 residues. CDR3 DNA: TGTGCCAGCAGTGAAGGGCGGGGGGGCTCCTACAATGAGCAGTTCTTC. Protein: CASSEGRGGSYNEQFF.

The chain carries TRBV5-1 and TRBJ2-5, with 9 positions matching TRBD2. V shed 0 bases and J 4 bases; nucleotides not matched to a gene: 10. Germline lookup yields CDR1 SGHRS and CDR2 YFSETQ. The CDR3 spans 17 residues. DNA for the CDR3: TGCGCCAGCAGCTTGGGAGCGGGGGGCGCGGGATTAGAGACCCAGTACTTC. Its translation is CASSLGAGGAGLETQYF.

The chain is built from TRBV28 and TRBJ2-1, with 9 bases fitting TRBD1. The length of the CDR3 is 16 residues. Looked up from germline, CDR1 is MDHEN and CDR2 is SYDVKM. V lost 5 bases and J lost 4; bases outside the gene matches: 9. This CDR3 is CASSPASGTGYNEQFF. CDR3 coding DNA: TGTGCCAGCAGTCCAGCCTCCGGGACAGGGTACAATGAGCAGTTCTTC.

V usage is TRBV27 and J usage is TRBJ1-5; D not resolved. This CDR3 comprises 21 residues. The germline V gene has CDR1 MNHEY and CDR2 SMNVEV (reference sequence). The germline V and J ends were trimmed by 0 bases and 0 bases, with 24 bases remaining between them. This CDR3 is CASSLSTVLPRSWCSNQPQHF. The CDR3 DNA sequence: TGTGCCAGCAGTTTATCCACAGTGTTGCCCCGCTCGTGGTGTAGCAATCAGCCCCAGCATTTT.

The rearrangement links TRBV6-5 to TRBJ2-5; 10 nucleotides line up with TRBD2. The CDR3 consists of 14 residues. With 6 bases clipped from V and 5 bases from J, the junction kept 6 bases outside the gene matches. Germline V gives CDR1 MNHEY, CDR2 SVGAGI. The CDR3 reads CASRVAGGGETQYF. CDR3 coding DNA: TGTGCCAGCAGGGTAGCGGGAGGCGGGGAGACCCAGTACTTC.

The genes are TRBV2 and TRBJ2-1; D is uncertain. The germline V gene has CDR1 SNHLY and CDR2 FYNNEI. This CDR3 is 12 amino acids long. V lost 4 bases and J lost 5, with 6 bases in between. CDR3 loop: CASSGQDNEQFF. CDR3 in DNA: TGTGCCAGCAGTGGTCAGGACAATGAGCAGTTCTTC. Full variable domain (remainder filled in from reference TRBV2 and TRBJ2-1): EPEVTQTPSHQVTQMGQEVILRCVPISNHLYFYWYRQILGQKVEFLVSFYNNEISEKSEIFDDQFSVERPDGSNFTLKIRSTKLEDSAMYFCASSGQDNEQFFGPGTRLTVL.

This clone was observed a few times. V usage is TRBV5-5 and J usage is TRBJ2-5; 14 nucleotides match TRBD2. The CDR3 runs 20 residues. V was clipped by 4 bases and J by 2 bases; unmatched bases: 16. The germline V gene has CDR1 SGHKS and CDR2 YYEKEE (reference sequence). The CDR3 sequence: CASSPSRTVGLAGGQETQYF. Written as DNA, the CDR3 is TGTGCCAGCAGCCCGAGCAGGACGGTCGGACTAGCGGGGGGTCAAGAGACCCAGTACTTC.

This chain uses TRBV7-2 with TRBJ1-2, with 9 bases that match TRBD1. The V gene's germline CDR1 is SGHTA and CDR2 FQGNSA. The V and J ends lost 5 bases and 10 bases, in that order; junction bases with no gene match: 5. The CDR3 contains 12 residues. In DNA, the CDR3 is TGTGCCAGCAGCCCCGGGACAGGGCACTACACCTTC. Its translation: CASSPGTGHYTF. The variable domain in full, with the rest retrieved from reference TRBV7-2 and TRBJ1-2, is GAGVSQSPSNKVTEKGKDVELRCDPISGHTALYWYRQSLGQGLEFLIYFQGNSAPDKSGLPSDRFSAERTGGSVSTLTIQRTQQEDSAVYLCASSPGTGHYTFGSGTRLTVV.

The chain is built from TRBV2 and TRBJ1-1; no firm D call. Germline loops: CDR1 SNHLY, CDR2 FYNNEI. CDR3 length equals 8 residues. The V and J ends lost 10 bases and 8 bases respectively, with 5 bases between them. Written as DNA, the CDR3 is TGTGCCACCGGGGAAGCTTTCTTT. Translation gives CATGEAFF.

Comment on this clone: One end of the junction varies from germline; a read error may be responsible. This sequence joins TRBV4-3 and TRBJ1-5; D remains ambiguous. The CDR3 loop spans 15 amino acids. Germline lookup yields CDR1 LGHNA and CDR2 YSLEER. The CDR3 here is CASSQGLGLNQPQHF. The CDR3 DNA follows: TGCGCCAGCAGTCAAGGACTCGGCCTGAATCAGCCCCAGCATTTT.

V is TRBV7-2 and J is TRBJ1-2, with D uncertain. Trimming cost V 5 bases and J 2 bases, with 15 bases left between them. This CDR3 is built from 15 residues. Germline values: CDR1 SGHTA, CDR2 FQGNSA. Here the CDR3 DNA reads TGTGCCAGCAGCCCAAAGAGGTCCTCCAACTATGGCTACACCTTC. Protein sequence: CASSPKRSSNYGYTF.

The chain carries TRBV28 and TRBJ2-7; 12 bases map to TRBD2. J was trimmed by 4 bases and V by 8 bases; bases with no gene match: 6. The germline V gene has CDR1 MDHEN and CDR2 SYDVKM. The CDR3 consists of 14 residues. The CDR3 loop reads CASHPGLAGYEQYF. In nucleotides, the CDR3 is TGTGCCAGCCATCCGGGACTAGCGGGTTACGAGCAGTACTTC.

The rearrangement uses TRBV28 and TRBJ2-7; D not certain. Germline V gives CDR1 MDHEN, CDR2 SYDVKM. This CDR3 has 14 residues. V lost 1 base, J lost 3 bases, and 10 bases lay in between. DNA of the CDR3: TGTGCCAGCAGTTTATTCGCAGGCCTCTACGAGCAGTACTTC. This sequence encodes CASSLFAGLYEQYF. Supplemented by reference TRBV28 and TRBJ2-7, the full variable domain reads DVKVTQSSRYLVKRTGEKVFLECVQDMDHENMFWYRQDPGLGLRLIYFSYDVKMKEKGDIPEGYSVSREKKERFSLILESASTNQTSMYLCASSLFAGLYEQYFGPGTRLTVT.

The chain links TRBV11-2 to TRBJ1-1, with D hard to call. Trimming shortened V by 8 bases and J by 0 bases, and 10 bases separated the two germline ends. The CDR3 is made up of 13 amino acids. CDR1 SGHAT and CDR2 FQNNGV come from the germline V gene. The CDR3 loop is CASSGPLNTEAFF. DNA for the CDR3: TGTGCCAGCTCGGGTCCCCTGAACACTGAAGCTTTCTTT.

The CDR3 reads CASSMMSTNNEQFF. Written as DNA, the CDR3 is TGTGCCAGTAGTATGATGAGTACCAACAATGAGCAGTTCTTC. The gene calls are TRBV19 and TRBJ2-1; D remains ambiguous. V shed 3 bases and J shed 5 bases, with 11 bases lying between them. CDR1 is LNHDA and CDR2 is SQIVND in the germline V gene (reference sequence). This CDR3 comprises 14 residues.

This chain connects TRBV15 to TRBJ2-2, with 7 nucleotides matching TRBD2. Germline-derived CDR1 and CDR2 are LNHNV and YYDKDF (reference sequence). J was trimmed by 5 bases and V by 4 bases; bases with no gene match: 4. The CDR3 is made up of 14 amino acids. The CDR3 reads CATSTHGGTGELFF. The DNA for the CDR3 is TGTGCCACCAGCACCCACGGGGGGACCGGGGAGCTGTTTTTT.

The genes are TRBV18 and TRBJ1-1, with unresolved D. V was shortened by 2 bases and J by 0 bases, with 16 bases between the two germline ends. The CDR3 spans 17 residues. Germline V gene data show CDR1 as KGHSH and CDR2 as LQKENI. The CDR3 sequence: CASSPSDLYGMNTEAFF. CDR3 coding DNA: TGTGCCAGCTCACCAAGCGACCTCTACGGCATGAACACTGAAGCTTTCTTT.

The chain is built from TRBV4-1 and TRBJ1-1; a weak D match, TRBD1 (6 bases). The CDR3 contains 16 residues. Germline V lookup: CDR1 MGHRA, CDR2 YSYEKL. Trimming stripped 0 bases from V and 1 base from J, with 12 bases between. The CDR3 DNA reads TGCGCCAGCAGCCAAGAGGTGACAGGACCGAACACTGAAGCTTTCTTT. Its protein is CASSQEVTGPNTEAFF.

The rearrangement joins TRBV9 to TRBJ2-5, with D perhaps matching TRBD2 (5 bases). Germline CDR1 SGDLS, CDR2 YYNGEE. The V end lost 0 bases, the J end lost 7 bases, and 13 bases lay between the germline ends. This CDR3 is 14 amino acids long. The chain's CDR3 is CASSVDGSDGTQYF. Here the CDR3 DNA reads TGTGCCAGCAGCGTAGATGGTAGCGACGGGACCCAGTACTTC.

This clone was seen a handful of times. V is TRBV28 and J is TRBJ1-5, with TRBD1 as a possible D gene (5 bases). Germline V gene data show CDR1 as MDHEN and CDR2 as SYDVKM. The CDR3 spans 14 residues. The V end lost 5 bases, the J end lost 4 bases, and 12 bases lay between the germline ends. The DNA for the CDR3 is TGTGCCAGCAGTCCAGAGACAGATAATCAGCCCCAGCATTTT. This gives the protein CASSPETDNQPQHF.

The CDR3 loop reads CASSYSLLGANVLTF. The CDR3 nucleotides read TGTGCCAGCAGCTACAGCCTTTTGGGGGCCAACGTCCTGACTTTC. The rearrangement uses TRBV5-8 and TRBJ2-6; D not resolved. The CDR3 is made up of 15 amino acids. Germline assignment: CDR1 SGHTS and CDR2 YDEGEE. Trimming pared 3 bases from V and 4 bases from J, leaving 11 bases between.

The gene calls are TRBV28 and TRBJ1-2, with a tentative D call TRBD1 (5 bases). Germline CDR1 MDHEN, CDR2 SYDVKM. The V end lost 3 bases, the J end lost 6 bases, and 14 bases lay between the germline ends. CDR3 length: 14 residues. CDR3 protein: CASSFLARDHGYTF. The CDR3 nucleotides are TGTGCCAGCAGTTTCTTAGCCAGGGATCATGGCTACACCTTC.

The chain couples TRBV21-1 to TRBJ2-7; the D call of TRBD1 is as the table states it, not checked on the DNA. TRBV21-1 is noted as a pseudogene. This CDR3 comprises 13 residues. The CDR3 nucleotides read TGTGCCAGCGGTAGACAGGGGGAGGACGAGCAGTACTTC. Translation: CASGRQGEDEQYF.

J is TRBJ1-2 and V is TRBV6-5; tentative D call: TRBD1 (6 bases). The CDR3 has 15 residues. Germline-derived CDR1 and CDR2 are MNHEY and SVGAGI. Deletions cut 6 bases from V and 2 bases from J, with 16 bases between. The CDR3 reads CASSQPRTANYGYTF. CDR3 in DNA: TGTGCCAGCAGCCAACCCCGGACAGCAAACTATGGCTACACCTTC.

The rearrangement links TRBV5-1 to TRBJ2-5; TRBD1 might be the D (6 bases). The V end was cut by 4 bases, the J end by 5 bases, with 12 bases between. Germline loops: CDR1 SGHRS, CDR2 YFSETQ. This CDR3 region has 13 residues. The CDR3 spells CASSLGQGETQYF. The CDR3 region has the DNA TGCGCCAGCAGCCTGGGGCAGGGGGAGACCCAGTACTTC.

The chain carries TRBV4-1 and TRBJ1-2, with D uncertain. V lost 0 bases, J lost 2 bases, and 7 bases lay in between. The CDR3 sequence is 14 residues long. Per the germline V gene, CDR1 is MGHRA and CDR2 is YSYEKL. This CDR3 reads CASSQDNRNYGYTF. DNA of the CDR3: TGCGCCAGCAGCCAAGATAACAGAAACTATGGCTACACCTTC.

This chain uses TRBV7-2 with TRBJ2-7; TRBD1 is a possible D gene (6 bases). Germline loops: CDR1 SGHTA, CDR2 FQGNSA. The length of the CDR3 is 13 residues. The V end lost 2 bases, the J end lost 4 bases, and 9 bases lay between the germline ends. The CDR3 DNA reads as TGTGCCAGCAGCTTAATACAGGGATACGAGCAGTACTTC. It yields the protein CASSLIQGYEQYF.

The chain carries TRBV19 and TRBJ1-1; 8 nucleotides match TRBD1. The ends lost 3 bases at V and 1 base at J; junction bases unmatched: 4. Looked up from germline, CDR1 is LNHDA and CDR2 is SQIVND (reference sequence). The CDR3 is 15 amino acids. As DNA, the CDR3 is TGTGCCAGTAGTATCGTTGGACAGGGGAACACTGAAGCTTTCTTT. The encoded protein is CASSIVGQGNTEAFF.

The chain couples TRBV30 to TRBJ1-2; D is perhaps TRBD1 (6 bases). Trimming stripped 4 bases from V and 6 bases from J, with 15 bases between. CDR1 and CDR2 (germline): GTSNPN, SVGIG (reference sequence). This CDR3 comprises 13 residues. CDR3 residues: CAWNLGTFNGYTF. Written as DNA, the CDR3 is TGTGCCTGGAACCTCGGGACATTTAATGGCTACACCTTC.